This entry features one TCR beta chain sequence. The sample comes from a study of blood T cell repertoires in COVID-19. Study-level information: PBMCs, B-cell-depleted T cells, or T cells provided the cDNA or gDNA that made up the material.

Authors' methods: Estimation of nucleated cell counts was performed using reference gene primer amplification. Sequencing was performed with immunoSEQ multiplex PCR; in TCRdb, only in-frame clones are kept and a portion is missing. V and J calls and clone size are as listed in that table; D and trimming were resolved from the DNA. The sample lists some 200,000 clones; around 84% were seen once. Germline-derived CDR1 and CDR2 are KGHSH and LQKENI. CDR3 length: 14 amino acids. Trimming left V 3 bases short and J 0 bases short, with 8 bases between. The V gene is TRBV18, the J gene TRBJ1-2, with D uncertain. The sequencing sample was made of PBMCs or T cells enriched from blood (not recorded which). The receptor was derived from a woman aged 40 to 49 with acute COVID-19. DNA of the CDR3: TGTGCCAGCTCACCTCAGGCGTCTAACTATGGCTACACCTTC. Protein sequence: CASSPQASNYGYTF.